One and the same sample provided the 19 T cell receptor beta chains below, sequenced in a study of CD8+ T cells in alopecia areata (dated by TCRdb to the late 2010s). The receptor library was made with the immunoSEQ multiplex PCR assay. To provide template for TCR sequencing, every sample had RNA extracted and reverse transcribed into cDNA. The table was pulled from immuneACCESS by TCRdb, which kept in-frame rearrangements only. Such tables lose some clones; where checked, under half of the loss comes from unresolved V genes, and the rest has no known cause. The sample data list 170,000 or so clones, and roughly 65% of these were observed just once. The ten biggest clones cover 1.7% of the sample. Taken with the paper, the label for time point translates to: baseline before oral tofacitinib. Specimen: CD4+ T cells sorted from blood, collected at week 0. Receptors were obtained from a human donor with alopecia areata.

V usage is TRBV4-3 and J usage is TRBJ2-2; maybe TRBD2 (5 bases). Germline CDR1 is LGHNA and CDR2 is YSLEER. V shed 0 bases and J shed 2 bases, with 13 bases lying between them. CDR3 length: 17 amino acids. The CDR3 region has the DNA TGCGCCAGCAGCCAAGAGTATCGGCGGGCAAACACCGGGGAGCTGTTTTTT. Its translation: CASSQEYRRANTGELFF.

The chain uses TRBV29-1 and TRBJ1-6, with D tentatively TRBD1 (6 bases). The CDR3 is made up of 13 amino acids. Trimming shortened V by 5 bases and J by 7 bases, and 12 bases separated the two germline ends. The germline V gene has CDR1 SQVTM and CDR2 ANQGSEA. CDR3 sequence: CSVSAGANSPLHF. CDR3 nucleotides: TGCAGCGTTTCTGCAGGGGCCAATTCACCCCTCCACTTT.

The chain links TRBV30 to TRBJ1-5; D may be TRBD1 (6 bases). Germline loops: CDR1 GTSNPN, CDR2 SVGIG (reference sequence). CDR3 size: 15 residues. V gave up 3 bases and J gave up 1 base, with 13 bases separating them. The CDR3 loop is CAWRPKGGSNQPQHF. The CDR3 DNA sequence: TGTGCCTGGAGACCAAAGGGGGGAAGCAATCAGCCCCAGCATTTT.

V is TRBV5-6 and J is TRBJ2-7, with 7 bases that match TRBD1. CDR3 size: 13 residues. Germline lookup yields CDR1 SGHDT and CDR2 YYEEEE. The ends lost 3 bases at V and 5 bases at J; junction bases unmatched: 5. The CDR3 protein is CASSYGTANEQYF. Written as DNA, the CDR3 is TGTGCCAGCAGCTATGGGACAGCCAACGAGCAGTACTTC.

This clone has just a few counts. This sequence joins TRBV5-1 and TRBJ1-1; the D gene is possibly TRBD1 (6 bases). Germline-derived CDR1 and CDR2 are SGHRS and YFSETQ. V shed 4 bases and J shed 1 base, with 11 bases lying between them. This CDR3 contains 14 residues. CDR3 bases: TGCGCCAGCAGCCGAACGACAGGGAACACTGAAGCTTTCTTT. The encoded protein is CASSRTTGNTEAFF.

The chain joins TRBV14 to TRBJ2-6; tentatively, D is TRBD1 (6 bases). V was clipped by 4 bases and J by 2 bases, with 12 bases between them. Germline CDR1 is SGHDN and CDR2 is FVKESK. The CDR3 has 16 amino acids. CDR3 in amino acids: CASSPNRDAGANVLTF. The DNA for the CDR3 is TGTGCCAGCAGCCCCAACAGGGATGCTGGGGCCAACGTCCTGACTTTC.

This clone was seen once. V gene TRBV7-8 combines with J gene TRBJ1-5, with D unclear. The germline gives CDR1 SGHVS, CDR2 FQNEAQ. The ends were cut back, 0 bases at V and 4 bases at J, with 7 bases in the middle. The CDR3 contains 14 residues. DNA of the CDR3: TGTGCCAGCAGCTTAGCCAGTCTGAATCAGCCCCAGCATTTT. This codes for CASSLASLNQPQHF.

The chain carries TRBV7-2 and TRBJ1-5, with TRBD1 matching over 9 bases. From germline, CDR1 is SGHTA and CDR2 FQGNSA. The CDR3 is made up of 15 amino acids. V lost 5 bases and J lost 4; bases outside the gene matches: 6. CDR3 loop: CASSPGGQGNQPQHF. CDR3 coding DNA: TGTGCCAGCAGCCCAGGAGGACAGGGGAATCAGCCCCAGCATTTT.

This chain links TRBV30 with TRBJ1-5, with D possibly TRBD1 on 5 matching bases. Germline lookup yields CDR1 GTSNPN and CDR2 SVGIG (reference sequence). This CDR3 is built from 15 residues. V was clipped by 2 bases and J by 4 bases, with 15 bases between them. CDR3 DNA: TGTGCCTGGAGTTCCATGGGGACGGGAAATCAGCCCCAGCATTTT. Encoded protein: CAWSSMGTGNQPQHF. The entire variable domain, with the rest obtained from reference TRBV30 and TRBJ1-5, is as follows: SQTIHQWPATLVQPVGSPLSLECTVEGTSNPNLYWYRQAAGRGLQLLFYSVGIGQISSEVPQNLSASRPQDRQFILSSKKLLLSDSGFYLCAWSSMGTGNQPQHFGDGTRLSIL.

This chain joins TRBV9 and TRBJ2-3; no clear D. CDR3 length equals 13 residues. The V end was cut by 3 bases, the J end by 5 bases, with 10 bases between. The germline CDR1 and CDR2 sequences are SGDLS and YYNGEE. The CDR3 DNA reads as TGTGCCAGCAGCGGCTCCAAGGGAGATACGCAGTATTTT. It is translated as CASSGSKGDTQYF.

This chain uses TRBV4-1 with TRBJ1-1; no definite D call. Germline V gene sequence: CDR1 MGHRA, CDR2 YSYEKL. Trimming took 4 bases from V and 1 from J, leaving 13 bases between them. The CDR3 spans 15 residues. This CDR3 reads CASSLTGPTNTEAFF. The CDR3 DNA sequence: TGCGCCAGCAGCCTAACTGGCCCCACGAACACTGAAGCTTTCTTT.

This chain joins TRBV29-1 and TRBJ1-2; perhaps TRBD1 as D (5 bases). CDR1 SQVTM and CDR2 ANQGSEA come from the germline V gene. The V end lost 7 bases, the J end lost 4 bases, and 13 bases lay between the germline ends. This CDR3 has 12 residues. The CDR3 loop is CSAGTGIYGYTF. Here the CDR3 DNA reads TGCAGCGCGGGGACGGGGATCTATGGCTACACCTTC.

The chain employs TRBV14 and TRBJ2-3; 8 nucleotides align to TRBD2. The CDR3 totals 14 residues. Germline trimming cut 9 bases from V and 5 bases from J; bases unmatched to any gene: 10. From germline, CDR1 is SGHDN and CDR2 FVKESK. CDR3 loop: CASAGLVIGDTQYF. CDR3 nucleotide sequence: TGTGCCAGTGCGGGACTAGTCATTGGAGATACGCAGTATTTT.

The chain couples TRBV20-1 to TRBJ1-2; no reliable D call. The CDR3 has 11 amino acids. Germline CDR1 reads DFQATT; CDR2 reads SNEGSKA (reference sequence). V gave up 3 bases and J gave up 7 bases, with 9 bases separating them. The CDR3 loop is CSARLGFGYTF. CDR3 in DNA: TGCAGTGCTAGGCTGGGGTTTGGCTACACCTTC.

This chain connects TRBV19 to TRBJ1-1, with 8 bases that match TRBD1. This CDR3 contains 15 residues. V lost 3 bases and J lost 5; bases outside the gene matches: 8. CDR1 is LNHDA, CDR2 SQIVND, per germline (reference sequence). The CDR3 is CASSIGTGRGTEAFF. The CDR3 nucleotides are TGTGCCAGTAGTATCGGGACAGGTCGAGGGACTGAAGCTTTCTTT.

V and J are TRBV15 and TRBJ1-1; TRBD1 might be the D (5 bases). CDR3 size: 13 residues. Germline V lookup: CDR1 LNHNV, CDR2 YYDKDF (reference sequence). Trimming left V 5 bases short and J 8 bases short, with 15 bases between. For the CDR3, the DNA is TGTGCCACCAGCGCCCGGGACGCCAGAGAAGCTTTCTTT. Translated, it gives CATSARDAREAFF.

This chain connects TRBV7-2 to TRBJ2-7; D perhaps matches TRBD2 (6 bases). Germline V CDR1 and CDR2: SGHTA, FQGNSA. The V end lost 10 bases, the J end lost 1 base, and 20 bases lay between the germline ends. The CDR3 consists of 15 residues. CDR3 coding DNA: TGTGCCACCACTCGAGGAGGGCCGGGATCCTACGAGCAGTACTTC. Translation: CATTRGGPGSYEQYF.

In this sample, this clone turned up many times. The chain employs TRBV18 and TRBJ2-7; D possibly corresponds to TRBD1 (6 bases). The CDR3 spans 14 residues. Trimming took 1 base from V and 6 from J, leaving 13 bases between them. CDR1 is KGHSH and CDR2 is LQKENI in the germline V gene. DNA for the CDR3: TGTGCCAGCTCACCACGGGGTACCAGGGGCGAGCAGTACTTC. Its protein product is CASSPRGTRGEQYF.

Note on this clone: At one boundary the junction diverges from the germline segment, which might be a read error. The V gene is TRBV19, the J gene TRBJ2-5; the D call may be TRBD1 or TRBD2 (5 bases each). CDR1 is LNHDA and CDR2 is SQIVND in the germline V gene (reference sequence). The CDR3 loop spans 13 amino acids. The CDR3 is CAGRGPKQETQYF. For the CDR3, the DNA is TGTGCCGGTAGGGGACCGAAACAAGAGACCCAGTACTTC.